These 30 T cell receptor beta chains share one sample of origin, sequenced in a study of blood T cell repertoires in COVID-19. Profiled with immunoSEQ multiplex PCR; TCRdb holds only in-frame clones, not every one. The sample has approximately 310,000 clones, about 90% seen once. The sequencing sample was made of peripheral blood. The receptors originated from a woman aged 50 to 65 who had recovered from COVID-19.

The chain links TRBV27 to TRBJ1-5; TRBD1 matches at 8 bases. V dropped 6 bases and J dropped 3; count of bases not matched to a gene: 4. CDR1 is MNHEY, CDR2 SMNVEV, per germline (reference sequence). The CDR3 has 14 residues. The CDR3 DNA reads TGTGCCAGCAGCGGGGACAGGTACAATCAGCCCCAGCATTTT. Protein product: CASSGDRYNQPQHF.

The J gene is TRBJ2-7, the V gene TRBV5-1; D is undetermined. Germline V gene sequence: CDR1 SGHRS, CDR2 YFSETQ. The CDR3 is 12 residues long. With 0 bases removed from V and 4 bases from J, the gap between germline ends came to 5 bases. The CDR3, as DNA: TGCGCCAGCAGCTTGGACCAGTACGAGCAGTACTTC. It specifies CASSLDQYEQYF.

The V gene is TRBV11-3, the J gene TRBJ2-5; 11 bases align to TRBD2. This CDR3 region has 15 residues. Germline CDR1 is SGHNT and CDR2 is YENEEA. J gave up 0 bases and V 3 bases, and 0 bases lay outside the gene matches. CDR3 in DNA: TGTGCCAGCAGCTTGGGACTAGCGGACCAAGAGACCCAGTACTTC. Residues: CASSLGLADQETQYF.

This clone was recorded a few times. V gene TRBV11-3 combines with J gene TRBJ2-5; possible D gene TRBD1, 6 bases. This CDR3 has 13 residues. V was shortened by 6 bases and J by 5 bases, with 13 bases between the two germline ends. Germline assignment: CDR1 SGHNT and CDR2 YENEEA. The CDR3 nucleotides read TGTGCCAGCAGTATCGGACAGTCGGAGACCCAGTACTTC. Amino acids: CASSIGQSETQYF.

The gene calls are TRBV6-6 and TRBJ1-2; D is unresolved. Germline assignment: CDR1 MNHNY and CDR2 SVGAGI (reference sequence). The V gene lost 6 bases and the J gene lost 12 bases, with 14 bases spanning the gap. This CDR3 contains 11 residues. The DNA for the CDR3 is TGTGCCAGCAGGGAGTCGATCCGCCACACCTTC. Translating gives CASRESIRHTF.

J is TRBJ2-2 and V is TRBV5-5, with 7 bases aligning to TRBD2. This CDR3 comprises 14 residues. Germline assignment: CDR1 SGHKS and CDR2 YYEKEE (reference sequence). Losses at the gene ends were 7 bases for V and 1 base for J; bases not matched to a gene: 4. CDR3: CASGAGVNTGELFF. In nucleotides, the CDR3 is TGTGCCAGCGGGGCGGGAGTGAACACCGGGGAGCTGTTTTTT.

The chain recombines TRBV4-3 with TRBJ1-2; possibly TRBD1 for D (5 bases). The CDR3 extends over 19 amino acids. V was shortened by 2 bases and J by 6 bases, with 28 bases between the two germline ends. Germline assignment: CDR1 LGHNA and CDR2 YSLEER. CDR3 sequence (DNA): TGCGCCAGCAGCCAATACGAGAAATTGGAGTGGTCCAGGGAGGATGGCTACACCTTC. This translates into CASSQYEKLEWSREDGYTF.

V usage is TRBV5-1 and J usage is TRBJ2-5; tentative D call: TRBD1 (7 bases). The CDR3 spans 15 residues. Germline V gene sequence: CDR1 SGHRS, CDR2 YFSETQ. Deletions cut 4 bases from V and 1 base from J, with 14 bases between. CDR3 in DNA: TGCGCCAGCAGCCCCAGGGGGGATCTCCAAGAGACCCAGTACTTC. Translated, it gives CASSPRGDLQETQYF.

V and J are TRBV19 and TRBJ1-1, with D possibly matching TRBD1 (6 bases). CDR1 is LNHDA, CDR2 SQIVND, per germline (reference sequence). The V end was cut by 3 bases, the J end by 2 bases, with 10 bases between. The CDR3 spans 14 residues. CDR3 in DNA: TGTGCCAGTAGTATCCGGGACATAAACACTGAAGCTTTCTTT. As protein: CASSIRDINTEAFF. Together with reference TRBV19 and TRBJ1-1, the CDR3 gives the full variable domain: DGGITQSPKYLFRKEGQNVTLSCEQNLNHDAMYWYRQDPGQGLRLIYYSQIVNDFQKGDIAEGYSVSREKKESFPLTVTSAQKNPTAFYLCASSIRDINTEAFFGQGTRLTVV.

The chain has TRBV28 and TRBJ2-5; a possible D gene is TRBD2 (7 bases). The CDR3 spans 18 residues. Germline lookup yields CDR1 MDHEN and CDR2 SYDVKM. V shed 5 bases and J shed 1 base, with 23 bases lying between them. The CDR3 sequence is CASSDMGGAQSFQETQYF. The CDR3 DNA reads TGTGCCAGCAGTGACATGGGGGGGGCCCAAAGCTTCCAAGAGACCCAGTACTTC.

The rearrangement links TRBV10-3 to TRBJ2-1; 10 bases fit TRBD2. The V segment lost 11 bases and the J segment 14 bases; nucleotides outside the gene matches: 12. The CDR3 extends over 12 amino acids. Germline CDR1 is ENHRY and CDR2 is SYGVKD. Here the CDR3 reads CAAAGGERAKFF. CDR3 in DNA: TGTGCCGCAGCGGGAGGGGAGCGGGCCAAGTTCTTC.

The CDR3 here is CASGWAAYNEQFF. CDR3 in DNA: TGTGCCAGTGGCTGGGCAGCATACAATGAGCAGTTCTTC. This chain connects TRBV19 to TRBJ2-1; the D is unclear. The length of the CDR3 is 13 residues. The ends were cut back, 8 bases at V and 4 bases at J, with 12 bases in the middle. Germline CDR1 is LNHDA and CDR2 is SQIVND (reference sequence).

The rearrangement links TRBV11-3 to TRBJ1-1; 10 nucleotides agree with TRBD1. After removal of 5 bases from V and 7 bases from J, the junction contained 4 bases not matched to a gene. This CDR3 region has 13 residues. Germline V gene data show CDR1 as SGHNT and CDR2 as YENEEA. CDR3 residues: CASSLGTGVEAFF. The CDR3 DNA reads as TGTGCCAGCAGCCTGGGGACAGGGGTTGAAGCTTTCTTT.

V gene TRBV5-1 combines with J gene TRBJ1-4; perhaps TRBD1 as D (6 bases). Germline V gene data show CDR1 as SGHRS and CDR2 as YFSETQ. With 9 bases removed from V and 6 bases from J, the gap between germline ends came to 21 bases. This CDR3 comprises 15 residues. CDR3: CATKTGRGGHEKLFF. The CDR3 DNA reads TGCGCCACCAAAACTGGCAGGGGCGGTCATGAAAAACTGTTTTTT.

Points on this clone: The sample holds other DNA sequences that translate to the same CDR3. The chain combines TRBV27 with TRBJ1-5; D is unresolved. There are 13 residues in the CDR3. Germline V gene lookup returns CDR1 MNHEY and CDR2 SMNVEV (reference sequence). V was clipped by 3 bases and J by 7 bases, with 10 bases between them. The CDR3 nucleotides read TGTGCCAGCAGTTTGCGGGAATCCCAGCCCCAGCATTTT. It encodes CASSLRESQPQHF.

This chain links TRBV29-1 with TRBJ1-1, with D possibly matching TRBD1 (5 bases). V was pared by 7 bases and J by 5 bases, with 14 bases between. CDR3 length equals 12 residues. The germline CDR1 and CDR2 sequences are SQVTM and ANQGSEA. As DNA, the CDR3 is TGCAGCGGCGGGGGTATGAGGACTGAAGCTTTCTTT. Translation gives CSGGGMRTEAFF.

The chain combines TRBV15 with TRBJ1-4, with unresolved D. The CDR3 is 15 amino acids. The germline V and J ends were trimmed by 5 bases and 3 bases, with 13 bases remaining between them. Germline CDR1 LNHNV, CDR2 YYDKDF (reference sequence). The CDR3 sequence is CATSGMTGSNEKLFF. CDR3 DNA: TGTGCCACCAGCGGTATGACGGGTTCTAATGAAAAACTGTTTTTT.

The genes are TRBV5-8 and TRBJ1-2, with 8 positions matching TRBD1. This CDR3 comprises 15 residues. After removal of 3 bases from V and 1 base from J, the junction contained 5 bases not matched to a gene. Germline assignment: CDR1 SGHTS and CDR2 YDEGEE. Here the CDR3 DNA reads TGTGCCAGCAGCTGGGCAGGGGGCAGTAACTATGGCTACACCTTC. The encoded protein is CASSWAGGSNYGYTF.

There are a few counts of this clone. In DNA form, the CDR3 reads TGTGCCAGCAGTTTGAACAGGGGCAATCAGCCCCAGCATTTT. It encodes CASSLNRGNQPQHF. This chain connects TRBV28 to TRBJ1-5; TRBD1 might be the D (6 bases). Germline CDR1 is MDHEN and CDR2 is SYDVKM. The CDR3 runs 14 residues. Trimming removed 3 bases from V and 2 bases from J, with 8 bases in between.

This clone has more than one count but fewer than ten. The genes are TRBV6-2 or TRBV6-3 and TRBJ1-1; tentatively, D is TRBD1 (5 bases). The CDR3 is made up of 13 amino acids. With 2 bases removed from V and 5 bases from J, the gap between germline ends came to 9 bases. Germline CDR1 and CDR2: MNHEY and SVGEGT. CDR3 coding DNA: TGTGCCAGCAGTTACGCAGGGTGGACTGAAGCTTTCTTT. The encoded protein is CASSYAGWTEAFF.

The genes are TRBV6-2 or TRBV6-3 and TRBJ2-1; 14 bases map to TRBD2. This CDR3 has 20 amino acids. V shed 5 bases and J 0 bases; nucleotides not matched to a gene: 12. Germline V lookup: CDR1 MNHEY, CDR2 SVGEGT. The CDR3 region has the DNA TGTGCCAGCAGTCGCAAGGGACTAGCGGGAGTATTAAGCTCCTACAATGAGCAGTTCTTC. It is translated as CASSRKGLAGVLSSYNEQFF.

The V and J genes are TRBV9 and TRBJ1-2; tentative D call: TRBD1 (5 bases). Germline lookup yields CDR1 SGDLS and CDR2 YYNGEE. The CDR3 extends over 15 amino acids. With 0 bases removed from V and 4 bases from J, the gap between germline ends came to 13 bases. In DNA form, the CDR3 reads TGTGCCAGCAGCGTAGACCCCCTGCAGGGCTATGGCTACACCTTC. This codes for CASSVDPLQGYGYTF. Full variable domain (remainder filled in from reference TRBV9 and TRBJ1-2): DSGVTQTPKHLITATGQRVTLRCSPRSGDLSVYWYQQSLDQGLQFLIQYYNGEERAKGNILERFSAQQFPDLHSELNLSSLELGDSALYFCASSVDPLQGYGYTFGSGTRLTVV.

The genes are TRBV30 and TRBJ2-3, with 12 bases fitting TRBD2. The CDR3 extends over 17 amino acids. The ends lost 4 bases at V and 5 bases at J; junction bases unmatched: 13. From germline, CDR1 is GTSNPN and CDR2 SVGIG (reference sequence). CDR3 coding DNA: TGTGCCTGGACGAAGGGCCTAGCGGGGGGGCTGAGAGATACGCAGTATTTT. Its protein product is CAWTKGLAGGLRDTQYF.

On this clone itself: This sample also contains other DNA sequences that code for the same CDR3. The chain combines TRBV7-2 with TRBJ1-1, with D uncertain. The V gene lost 1 base and the J gene lost 0 bases, with 6 bases spanning the gap. CDR3 length: 14 residues. CDR1 is SGHTA, CDR2 FQGNSA, per germline. CDR3 residues: CASSLDRLNTEAFF. CDR3 bases: TGTGCCAGCAGCTTAGACAGACTGAACACTGAAGCTTTCTTT.

The V and J genes are TRBV29-1 and TRBJ2-7; no firm D call. The germline V and J ends were trimmed by 7 bases and 2 bases, with 12 bases remaining between them. The CDR3 is made up of 12 amino acids. Germline CDR1 is SQVTM and CDR2 is ANQGSEA. The DNA of the CDR3 is TGCAGCGCCCTTGTATCTGCCTACGAGCAGTACTTC. Protein product: CSALVSAYEQYF.

This clone was detected a few times. This chain connects TRBV9 to TRBJ2-1, with TRBD2 identical over 12 bases. V was clipped by 1 base and J by 10 bases; unmatched bases: 3. Germline assignment: CDR1 SGDLS and CDR2 YYNGEE. This CDR3 has 14 residues. The chain's CDR3 is CASSVLLAGGEQFF. Written as DNA, the CDR3 is TGTGCCAGCAGCGTACTGCTAGCGGGGGGGGAGCAGTTCTTC.

The CDR3, as DNA: TGTGCCTGGACCAACCTCGGGACTAGCGGGGGGGCCGCCCACAATGAGCAGTTCTTC. Protein sequence: CAWTNLGTSGGAAHNEQFF. The V and J genes are TRBV30 and TRBJ2-1; 16 positions match TRBD2. The germline V gene encodes CDR1 GTSNPN and CDR2 SVGIG (reference sequence). With 4 bases clipped from V and 5 bases from J, the junction kept 14 bases outside the gene matches. The CDR3 runs 19 residues.

This chain links TRBV4-2 with TRBJ2-4; tentatively, D is TRBD1 (6 bases). CDR1 and CDR2 from the germline V gene are LGHNA and YNFKEQ. With 3 bases removed from V and 3 bases from J, the gap between germline ends came to 24 bases. The CDR3 has 19 amino acids. CDR3 amino acids: CASSHPGHGNRRIKNIQYF. The CDR3 region has the DNA TGTGCCAGCAGCCATCCGGGACACGGAAATCGTCGGATCAAAAACATTCAGTACTTC.

The rearrangement uses TRBV28 and TRBJ1-3; the match to TRBD1 covers 10 bases. The CDR3 extends over 14 amino acids. Trimming took 5 bases from V and 3 from J; bases not matched to a gene: 1. CDR1 and CDR2 from the germline V gene are MDHEN and SYDVKM. CDR3 nucleotide sequence: TGTGCCAGCAGTCGGACAGGGGGTGGAAACACCATATATTTT. Translating gives CASSRTGGGNTIYF.

This clone was picked up one time. The chain employs TRBV3-1 (or the pseudogene TRBV3-2) and TRBJ1-2; 7 bases match TRBD1. Germline assignment: CDR1 LGHDT and CDR2 YNNKEL (reference sequence). CDR3 length equals 15 residues. V shed 6 bases and J 8 bases; nucleotides not matched to a gene: 15. In DNA form, the CDR3 reads TGTGCCAGCAGTCAATGGAAGGGGACAGCAATAGGCTACACCTTC. As protein: CASSQWKGTAIGYTF.